This TCR beta chain derives from a study of T cell responses to AZD1222 COVID-19 vaccine. For the study at large: Pooled samples include second doses given at about 4 or 12 weeks. Notes on the study in general: Recipients of AZD1222 seropositive at baseline numbered only 5 to 7. Nearly half of the spike-specific TCRs reportedly recognize variant regions that carry no mutations. White British people made up most donors, females outnumbered males, and clonal diversity was possibly underestimated.

This CDR3 has 14 amino acids. CDR1 is MNHEY, CDR2 SVGAGI, per germline. The V and J ends lost 6 bases and 7 bases respectively, with 16 bases between them. Sequencing used immunoSEQ multiplex PCR; TCRdb keeps in-frame clones, though not all of them. Of some 86,000 clones in the sample, more than 75% were seen once. About this clone itself: What it binds is not known.

The clonotype originates from an adult in good health. This specimen was peripheral blood, taken on day 0 of AZD1222 vaccination. This sequence joins TRBV6-5 and TRBJ1-5; no clear D gene. This CDR3 is CASRGRTAGQPQHF. The CDR3 DNA reads TGTGCCAGCAGGGGTCGGACCGCCGGGCAGCCCCAGCATTTT.